Detailed here is one T cell receptor (beta chain). Which antigen it targets is not known. The record has no base qualities; no much larger clone is one base away. Single viable CD3+CD4+CD8-CD45RO+ cells were sorted as memory CD4+ T cells on a FACSAria II. CMV serostatus was determined using a Roche Elecsys assay that detects serum IgG against CMV pp150, pp28, p38 and p52. Following thawing, total CD4+ T cells were enriched through positive selection using CD4 magnetic microbeads. The samples came from a separate study whose specific focus was interrogating the CD4+ T cell memory repertoire. Peripheral blood mononuclear cells were isolated and cryopreserved according to standard operating procedures, and serum was kept at -80 degrees C. CD3-PerCP (BW264/56), CD4-APC (RPA-T4), CD45RO-PE (UCHT1) and CD8-Pacific Orange (3B5) antibodies were used for staining, and non-viable cells were excluded with Sytox blue.

The cysteine opens and the phenylalanine closes a CDR3 of 14 amino acids. The CDR3 DNA has 42 bases and is translated from base 1. V drops 5 bases and J drops 2 bases, leaving 13 bases in between. CDR1 and CDR2 are read off the germline V gene (reference sequence) as LNHDA and SQIVND. This sample stems from a study of memory CD4+ T cells and cytomegalovirus serostatus (dated by TCRdb to between 2018 and 2021). Context from the whole study: The 33 healthy Belgian adults in the cohort included 9 who were CMV seropositive and some 25 who were CMV seronegative. The study sequenced CD4+ memory TCRbeta repertoires of a Belgian cohort with known cytomegalovirus serostatus to replicate a published TCR-based CMV serostatus classifier. The study at large found these results: Of more than 150 previously reported CMV-associated TCRbeta sequences, 67 appeared in the CD4+ memory repertoires, each in one to five individuals. Only CD4+CD45RO+ memory cells were sequenced, in contrast to the original study, which included naive and memory CD4+ and CD8+ populations. On the Belgian cohort, the classifier based on the original framework reached a median bootstrapped AUC of about 0.95, with a 95% CI of 0.76-1.00. The results were interpreted as suggesting that the CMV-associated TCR signature is mostly present in the CD4+ memory repertoire. For CMV serostatus prediction, a median bootstrapped AUC of roughly 0.94 was reached with the original framework, and a median bootstrapped AUC of approximately 0.92 was reached with a US-trained random forest.

Genomic DNA was extracted from sorted cells with the Quick-DNA Microprep Kit. Amplification of TCRbeta DNA was done with the immunoSEQ hsTCRbeta kit, following the protocol from the manufacturer. TCRbeta libraries were sequenced on an Illumina MiSeq instrument. The published analysis was carried out like this. Removing out-of-frame sequences left fewer than 2.5 million distinct TCRbeta sequences, an average of approximately 65,000 per individual. Two values were used to score each individual: the count of roughly 150 previously reported CMV-associated TCRbeta sequences and the total count of productive distinct TCRbeta sequences. A beta-binomial model was reimplemented in Python, and scikit-learn random forests with default parameters were trained on US cohort data. Classifier performance on the Belgian cohort was reported as the median AUC with percentile confidence intervals calculated over 10,000 bootstrap iterations. TCRdb re-hosts the immuneACCESS table, in-frame sequences only. Its copies lack some clones; in the studies checked, an unresolved V gene accounts for under half of them, and the cause for the rest is not known. The V and J calls and clone size are taken from that table; D and trimming were inferred from the DNA. This sample is represented by over 60,000 clones; 80% to 85% of them were singletons. The ten largest clones take up around 0.9% of the sample.

The sequenced sample was memory CD4+ T cells from blood. This clonotype was obtained from an adult in good health and CMV-seronegative. The rearrangement joined TRBV19 to TRBJ2-7, with TRBD1 tentatively as D gene (6 bases match). The CDR3 is CASSRWGTTYEQYF. The nucleotide sequence reads TGTGCCAGTAGTCGGTGGGGGACAACCTACGAGCAGTACTTC.